The subject of this entry is one TCR beta chain. As yet, its antigen is unknown. The entry originates in a study of graft-versus-host responses after intestinal transplantation. On the study more broadly: Recipients underwent multivisceral, liver-intestinal, or isolated intestinal transplants. Uniformly, recipients were administered anti-thymocyte globulin induction with subsequent tacrolimus and steroids for around three years. Findings and caveats of the study: Early post-transplant HvG declines tracked with peak circulating GvH clone levels.

Sequencing used immunoSEQ multiplex PCR; TCRdb keeps in-frame clones, though not all of them. The sample contains approximately 130,000 clones, more than 90% of which appear only once. This CDR3 contains 13 residues. V was shortened by 5 bases and J by 9 bases, with 14 bases between the two germline ends. Germline V lookup: CDR1 WNHNN, CDR2 SYGVQD (reference sequence). The clonotype was recovered from a human donor who received an intestinal transplant. Sequenced material: unstimulated CD4+ T cells sorted from spleen or lymph node cells, taken before intestinal transplant. The rearrangement links TRBV10-1 to TRBJ2-1; TRBD2 is a possible D gene (5 bases). DNA for the CDR3: TGCGCCAGCAGTTGGACTGGATTAGGTGAGCAGTTCTTC. It is translated as CASSWTGLGEQFF.